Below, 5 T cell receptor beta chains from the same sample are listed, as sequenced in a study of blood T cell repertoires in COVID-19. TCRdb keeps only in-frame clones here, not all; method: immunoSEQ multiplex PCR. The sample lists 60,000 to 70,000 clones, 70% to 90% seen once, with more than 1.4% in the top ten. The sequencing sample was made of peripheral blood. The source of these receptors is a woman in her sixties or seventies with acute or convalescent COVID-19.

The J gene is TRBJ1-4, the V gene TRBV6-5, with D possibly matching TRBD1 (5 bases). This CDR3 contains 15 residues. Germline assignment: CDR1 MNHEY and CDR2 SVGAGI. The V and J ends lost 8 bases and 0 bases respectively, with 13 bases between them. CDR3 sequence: CASGAFSATNEKLFF. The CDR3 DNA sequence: TGTGCCAGCGGGGCATTCAGTGCAACTAATGAAAAACTGTTTTTT.

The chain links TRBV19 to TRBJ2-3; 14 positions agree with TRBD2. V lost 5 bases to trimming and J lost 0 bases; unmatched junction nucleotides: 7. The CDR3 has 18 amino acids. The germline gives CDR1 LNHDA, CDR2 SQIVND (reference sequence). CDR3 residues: CASSQQGLAGDSTDTQYF. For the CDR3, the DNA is TGTGCCAGTAGTCAGCAGGGACTAGCGGGGGATAGCACAGATACGCAGTATTTT. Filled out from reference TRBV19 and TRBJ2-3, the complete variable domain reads DGGITQSPKYLFRKEGQNVTLSCEQNLNHDAMYWYRQDPGQGLRLIYYSQIVNDFQKGDIAEGYSVSREKKESFPLTVTSAQKNPTAFYLCASSQQGLAGDSTDTQYFGPGTRLTVL.

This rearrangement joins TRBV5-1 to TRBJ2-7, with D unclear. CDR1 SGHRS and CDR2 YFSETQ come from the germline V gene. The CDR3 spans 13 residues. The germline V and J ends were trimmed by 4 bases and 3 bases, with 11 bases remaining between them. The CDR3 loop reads CASSPRPGYEQYF. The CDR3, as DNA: TGCGCCAGCAGCCCACGGCCGGGCTACGAGCAGTACTTC.

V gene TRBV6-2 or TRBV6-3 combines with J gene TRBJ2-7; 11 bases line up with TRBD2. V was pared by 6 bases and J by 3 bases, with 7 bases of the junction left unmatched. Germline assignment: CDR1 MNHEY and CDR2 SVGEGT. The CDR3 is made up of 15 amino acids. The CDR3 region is CASSRLAGGGYEQYF. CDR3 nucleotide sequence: TGTGCCAGCAGCCGGCTAGCGGGAGGTGGCTACGAGCAGTACTTC.

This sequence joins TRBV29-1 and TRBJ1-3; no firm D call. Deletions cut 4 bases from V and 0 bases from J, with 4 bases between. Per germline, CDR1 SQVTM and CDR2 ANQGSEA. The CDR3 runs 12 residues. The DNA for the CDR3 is TGCAGCGTTGGTTACTCTGGAAACACCATATATTTT. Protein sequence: CSVGYSGNTIYF.